The 26 T cell receptor beta chains given below trace back to one sample, sequenced in a study of T-cell reconstitution after alpha-beta-depleted transplantation in children. The authors prepared the TCRbeta library with unique molecular identifiers. TCRdb re-analysed the PCR reads in MiXCR, keeping a single row per CDR3 protein. The sample yields fewer than 350,000 distinct CDR3 sequences, over 9.5% seen once. The material was PBMCs, obtained before TCRalphabeta/CD19-depleted stem cell transplant. The source of these receptors is a boy younger than two with acute myeloid leukemia, due to receive a stem cell transplant.

This clonotype was counted ten times or more. The gene calls are TRBV12-3 or TRBV12-4 and TRBJ1-1; D is unclear. V dropped 2 bases and J dropped 3 bases, with 10 bases sitting between them. This CDR3 comprises 14 residues. DNA for the CDR3: TGTGCCAGCAGTTTAAAATTAAGGGACACTGAAGCTTTCTTT. Protein sequence: CASSLKLRDTEAFF.

This clonotype has ten or more counts. V usage is TRBV20-1 and J usage is TRBJ2-3; 7 nucleotides align to TRBD2. The ends lost 1 base at V and 0 bases at J; junction bases unmatched: 4. Per the germline V gene, CDR1 is DFQATT and CDR2 is SNEGSKA (reference sequence). CDR3 length equals 15 residues. The CDR3 here is CSARAAGASTDTQYF. DNA of the CDR3: TGCAGTGCTAGAGCTGCGGGAGCTAGCACAGATACGCAGTATTTT.

This clonotype was observed many times. The CDR3 loop reads CASSVGRQGPLGYGYTF. In DNA, the CDR3 is TGTGCCAGCAGCGTAGGGAGACAGGGTCCCTTGGGCTATGGCTACACCTTC. J is TRBJ1-2 and V is TRBV9; TRBD1 agrees at 7 bases. Trimming cost V 0 bases and J 4 bases; bases outside gene matches: 12. The CDR3 has 17 amino acids. The germline gives CDR1 SGDLS, CDR2 YYNGEE.

Details on this clonotype: A much larger clone is a single base away; this may be a read error. The V and J genes are TRBV7-2 and TRBJ1-6; D is undetermined. The CDR3 loop spans 16 amino acids. Germline CDR1 SGHTA, CDR2 FQGNSA. Trimming removed 3 bases at V and 2 bases at J, with 11 bases between. CDR3 protein: CASSLATITYNSPLHF. In DNA form, the CDR3 reads TGTGCCAGCAGCTTGGCCACAATTACCTATAATTCACCCCTCCACTTT.

There are many counts of this clonotype. The V gene is TRBV20-1, the J gene TRBJ2-3; no definite D call. The V gene lost 3 bases and the J gene lost 4 bases, with 11 bases spanning the gap. The CDR3 extends over 13 amino acids. Germline CDR1 and CDR2: DFQATT and SNEGSKA (reference sequence). This CDR3 reads CSASNSGADTQYF. CDR3 bases: TGCAGTGCTAGTAACAGTGGCGCAGATACGCAGTATTTT.

This chain links TRBV7-3 with TRBJ2-5, with 9 bases that match TRBD2. This CDR3 is built from 16 residues. Germline lookup yields CDR1 SGHTA and CDR2 FQGTGA. Trimming cost V 2 bases and J 0 bases; bases outside gene matches: 4. CDR3 sequence: CASSLGAGGHQETQYF. As DNA, the CDR3 is TGTGCCAGCAGCTTAGGAGCGGGAGGACACCAAGAGACCCAGTACTTC.

Many counts were recorded for this clonotype. The chain recombines TRBV24-1 with TRBJ2-3, with 7 bases that match TRBD1. This CDR3 comprises 12 residues. From germline, CDR1 is KGHDR and CDR2 SFDVKD. The V and J ends lost 7 bases and 4 bases, in that order; junction bases with no gene match: 1. For the CDR3, the DNA is TGTGCCACCAGAGACAGGGCAGATACGCAGTATTTT. It translates to CATRDRADTQYF.

There are many counts of this clonotype. The V and J genes are TRBV4-1 and TRBJ2-2; TRBD2 aligns across 10 bases. The CDR3 sequence is 17 residues long. Germline lookup yields CDR1 MGHRA and CDR2 YSYEKL. Unmatched junction bases numbered 7, after V lost 1 base and J lost 5 bases. The CDR3 bases are TGCGCCAGCAGCCAAGGAGCGGGAGGGCCGGGAACCGGGGAGCTGTTTTTT. It yields the protein CASSQGAGGPGTGELFF.

This clonotype was counted many times. This rearrangement joins TRBV14 to TRBJ1-2, with a possible D match to TRBD1 (6 bases). The CDR3 length is 14 residues. In germline, CDR1 is SGHDN, CDR2 FVKESK. The ends were cut back, 1 base at V and 6 bases at J, with 12 bases in the middle. CDR3 coding DNA: TGTGCCAGCAGCCAAGCAGGGGCCTGGGATGGCTACACCTTC. Its protein product is CASSQAGAWDGYTF.

This clonotype was detected ten times or more. CDR3 amino acids: CASRPGLSGANVLTF. CDR3 coding DNA: TGTGCCAGCAGGCCTGGCCTCTCTGGGGCCAACGTCCTGACTTTC. The chain carries TRBV12-3 or TRBV12-4 and TRBJ2-6; D gene unclear. The CDR3 has 15 residues. The V end lost 6 bases, the J end lost 0 bases, and 9 bases lay between the germline ends.

This clonotype has a handful of counts. The chain recombines TRBV28 with TRBJ2-3; the match to TRBD2 covers 15 bases. With V trimmed by 1 base and J by 4 bases, 3 bases remained unmatched. This CDR3 spans 17 amino acids. Germline CDR1 reads MDHEN; CDR2 reads SYDVKM. This CDR3 reads CASSLSGLAGGPDTQYF. CDR3 nucleotides: TGTGCCAGCAGTTTATCCGGACTAGCGGGAGGGCCAGATACGCAGTATTTT. The full variable domain, with the rest looked up from reference TRBV28 and TRBJ2-3, is DVKVTQSSRYLVKRTGEKVFLECVQDMDHENMFWYRQDPGLGLRLIYFSYDVKMKEKGDIPEGYSVSREKKERFSLILESASTNQTSMYLCASSLSGLAGGPDTQYFGPGTRLTVL.

This clonotype was seen at least ten times. This chain uses TRBV4-3 with TRBJ1-2; D is possibly TRBD1 (6 bases). From germline, CDR1 is LGHNA and CDR2 YSLEER. This CDR3 contains 19 residues. Trimming removed 1 base at V and 3 bases at J, with 24 bases between. In DNA, the CDR3 is TGCGCCAGCAGCCAAGGGACGGCAGGGAGGACAGTTTATGACTATGGCTACACCTTC. Amino acid sequence: CASSQGTAGRTVYDYGYTF.

The V and J genes are TRBV12-3 or TRBV12-4 and TRBJ1-2; possibly TRBD1 for D (6 bases). Between the trimmed V and J ends, which lost 5 bases and 8 bases, there was a span of 15 bases. This CDR3 comprises 13 residues. The CDR3 bases are TGTGCCAGCAGTGAACCAGGGGCCAGGGGCTACACCTTC. Translating gives CASSEPGARGYTF.

This clonotype was observed at least ten times. V usage is TRBV2 and J usage is TRBJ2-5, with TRBD2 identical over 7 bases. Germline V gives CDR1 SNHLY, CDR2 FYNNEI. V lost 6 bases to trimming and J lost 1 base; unmatched junction nucleotides: 8. The CDR3 is 15 amino acids. The chain's CDR3 is CASRLREGTQETQYF. For the CDR3, the DNA is TGTGCCAGCAGGTTGAGGGAGGGAACCCAAGAGACCCAGTACTTC.

Ten or more counts support this clonotype. The chain carries TRBV5-1 and TRBJ2-2; no clear D. Trimming removed 0 bases from V and 5 bases from J, with 8 bases in between. The CDR3 is made up of 14 amino acids. CDR1 is SGHRS, CDR2 YFSETQ, per germline. The CDR3 DNA reads TGCGCCAGCAGCTTGGCCGATATAACCGGGGAGCTGTTTTTT. Its translation: CASSLADITGELFF.

This clonotype was recorded at least ten times. This sequence joins TRBV27 and TRBJ1-2, with D unclear. Trimming took off 1 base at V and 7 bases at J, with 13 bases between the two ends. The CDR3 has 14 residues. Germline V CDR1 and CDR2: MNHEY, SMNVEV (reference sequence). The DNA for the CDR3 is TGTGCCAGCAGTTTATACGCAGGAGCAGGTGGCTACACCTTC. Amino acid sequence: CASSLYAGAGGYTF.

This clonotype was picked up many times. The chain uses TRBV20-1 and TRBJ1-1; TRBD1 is a possible D gene (5 bases). The CDR3 is 14 amino acids. Trimming pared 3 bases from V and 1 base from J, leaving 12 bases between. CDR1 DFQATT and CDR2 SNEGSKA come from the germline V gene (reference sequence). Here the CDR3 reads CSASLGVPNTEAFF. CDR3 DNA: TGCAGTGCTAGTTTGGGGGTGCCGAACACTGAAGCTTTCTTT.

There are many counts of this clonotype. The chain carries TRBV5-5 and TRBJ2-2; 7 nucleotides line up with TRBD1. The CDR3 length is 16 residues. From germline, CDR1 is SGHKS and CDR2 YYEKEE (reference sequence). Trimming removed 0 bases from V and 6 bases from J; junction bases left unmatched: 8. CDR3 DNA sequence: TGTGCCAGCAGCTTGGCTGGGGCAGGGGGATCCGGGGAGCTGTTTTTT. Amino acids: CASSLAGAGGSGELFF.

There are a few counts of this clonotype. The V and J genes are TRBV27 and TRBJ2-3; D gene uncertain. This CDR3 has 14 residues. V gave up 0 bases and J gave up 3 bases, with 7 bases separating them. Germline assignment: CDR1 MNHEY and CDR2 SMNVEV (reference sequence). CDR3 nucleotides: TGTGCCAGCAGTTTATCGGCTACAACAGATACGCAGTATTTT. Residues: CASSLSATTDTQYF.

This clonotype was seen a handful of times. The chain links TRBV27 to TRBJ2-7, with TRBD1 matching over 9 bases. CDR3 length equals 13 residues. Germline V gene sequence: CDR1 MNHEY, CDR2 SMNVEV (reference sequence). The V segment lost 6 bases and the J segment 3 bases; nucleotides outside the gene matches: 3. CDR3 in DNA: TGTGCCAGCAGCATGGGACAGGGCTACGAGCAGTACTTC. Amino acids: CASSMGQGYEQYF.

This clonotype has a handful of counts. This chain uses TRBV12-3 or TRBV12-4 with TRBJ2-3; D gene unclear. The V gene lost 2 bases and the J gene lost 4 bases, with 13 bases spanning the gap. This CDR3 has 15 amino acids. The DNA of the CDR3 is TGTGCCAGCAGTTTATGGGGAAGAAATGCAGATACGCAGTATTTT. This translates into CASSLWGRNADTQYF.

In this sample, this clonotype turned up many times. V usage is TRBV7-8 and J usage is TRBJ1-1; D is possibly TRBD1 (6 bases). The V and J ends lost 6 bases and 0 bases respectively, with 20 bases between them. Germline V gene lookup returns CDR1 SGHVS and CDR2 FQNEAQ. This CDR3 is 17 amino acids long. The CDR3: CASSSPSRGVMNTEAFF. DNA of the CDR3: TGTGCCAGCAGTTCCCCCTCGAGGGGGGTCATGAACACTGAAGCTTTCTTT.

This clonotype was seen many times. The V and J genes are TRBV10-3 and TRBJ2-5, with 7 bases identical to TRBD2. The CDR3 covers 13 residues. The V and J ends lost 7 bases and 2 bases, in that order; junction bases with no gene match: 4. Germline V CDR1 and CDR2: ENHRY, SYGVKD. Here the CDR3 reads CAITQREQETQYF. CDR3 DNA: TGTGCCATCACACAGCGGGAACAAGAGACCCAGTACTTC.

The chain recombines TRBV13 with TRBJ2-7; D unclear. Trimming left V 0 bases short and J 5 bases short, with 14 bases between. Germline CDR1 PRHDT, CDR2 FYEKMQ (reference sequence). The CDR3 is 15 amino acids. The CDR3 bases are TGTGCCAGCAGCTTAGGCGGGCTAGGGTACCACGAGCAGTACTTC. Translated, it gives CASSLGGLGYHEQYF.

This clonotype has ten or more counts. The chain combines TRBV20-1 with TRBJ1-5, with 7 bases fitting TRBD1. The ends lost 4 bases at V and 1 base at J; junction bases unmatched: 1. Per germline, CDR1 DFQATT and CDR2 SNEGSKA (reference sequence). This CDR3 has 13 amino acids. The DNA for the CDR3 is TGCAGTGCTAACAGGGGAAGCAATCAGCCCCAGCATTTT. Translated: CSANRGSNQPQHF.

This clonotype has more than one count but fewer than ten. This chain connects TRBV12-3 or TRBV12-4 to TRBJ2-1; D not resolved. This CDR3 has 12 amino acids. CDR3 loop: CAVSFQDNEQFF. The CDR3 DNA sequence: TGTGCTGTCAGTTTCCAGGACAATGAGCAGTTCTTC.